This T cell receptor (delta chain) was found in a study of Vδ1+ human thymocytes. Broader study findings: Highly polyclonal TRG and TRD repertoires with Gaussian CDR3 length distributions appeared in thymus. Unexpected Vdelta2 sequences could cause misinterpretation of bulk repertoire data. Despite high sort purity, roughly 19% of thymic T cell receptor delta sequences were Vdelta2.

After alphabeta T cell depletion, CD3+ Vdelta1+ Vdelta2- thymocytes were sorted. Sequences come from RNA converted to cDNA by reverse transcription. CDR3 amplicons came from multiplex PCR with pooled V-gene forward and constant-region reverse primers. TCRdb reanalysed the multiplex PCR reads via CATT. Seen here are about 54,000 delta-chain clones, 15% to 20% observed once, and the top ten hold 0.5%. This clone is termed medium-sized. The antigen remains unidentified. Germline CDR1 reads GEAIGNYY; CDR2 reads EKD. The V gene end was trimmed by 9 bases and the J gene end by 3 bases; junction bases not matched to a gene: 4. The CDR3 spans 12 residues.

The chain joins TRDV2 to TRDJ1; 9 nucleotides match TRDD3. Source material: Vdelta1+ gamma-delta thymocytes from the thymus. Subset defined: FACS-sorted CD3+ TCRalphabeta- TCRVdelta1+ TCRVdelta2- thymocytes. The sequence was obtained from a boy under two years old who had congenital heart surgery. CDR3 amino acids: CAKTGGADKLIF. DNA of the CDR3: TGTGCCAAAACTGGGGGAGCCGATAAACTCATCTTT.